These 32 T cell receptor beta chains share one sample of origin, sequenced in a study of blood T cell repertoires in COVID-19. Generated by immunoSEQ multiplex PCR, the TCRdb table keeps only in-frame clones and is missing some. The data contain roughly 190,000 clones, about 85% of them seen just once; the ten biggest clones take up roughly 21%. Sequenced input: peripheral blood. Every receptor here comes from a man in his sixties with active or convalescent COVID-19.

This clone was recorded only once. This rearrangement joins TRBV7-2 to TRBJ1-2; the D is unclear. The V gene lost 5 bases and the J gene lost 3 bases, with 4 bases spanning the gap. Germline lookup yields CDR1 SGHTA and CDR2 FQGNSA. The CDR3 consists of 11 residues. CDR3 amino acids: CASSRYYGYTF. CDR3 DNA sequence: TGTGCCAGCAGCCGTTACTATGGCTACACCTTC.

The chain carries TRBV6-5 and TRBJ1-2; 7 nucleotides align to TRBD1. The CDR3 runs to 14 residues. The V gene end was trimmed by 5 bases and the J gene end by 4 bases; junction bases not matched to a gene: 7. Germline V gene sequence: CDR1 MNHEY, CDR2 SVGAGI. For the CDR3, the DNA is TGTGCCAGCAGTACTAGACAGGGCGGCTATGGCTACACCTTC. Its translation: CASSTRQGGYGYTF.

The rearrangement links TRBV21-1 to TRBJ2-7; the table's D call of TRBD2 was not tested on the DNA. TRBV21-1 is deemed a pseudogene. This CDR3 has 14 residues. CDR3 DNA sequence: TGTGCCAGCAGCAAAGCCTGGTCGCGCTACGAGCAGTACTTC. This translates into CASSKAWSRYEQYF.

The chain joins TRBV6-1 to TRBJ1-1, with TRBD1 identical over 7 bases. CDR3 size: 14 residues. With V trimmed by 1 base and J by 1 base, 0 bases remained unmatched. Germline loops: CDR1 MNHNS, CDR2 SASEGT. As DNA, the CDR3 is TGTGCCAGCAGTGAAGGGGACAGGAACACTGAAGCTTTCTTT. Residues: CASSEGDRNTEAFF.

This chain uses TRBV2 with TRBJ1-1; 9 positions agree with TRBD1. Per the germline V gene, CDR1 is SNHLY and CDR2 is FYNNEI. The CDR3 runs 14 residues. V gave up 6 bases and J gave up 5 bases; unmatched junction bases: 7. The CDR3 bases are TGTGCCAGCAGGGCGGGGACAGGGTGGACTGAAGCTTTCTTT. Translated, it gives CASRAGTGWTEAFF.

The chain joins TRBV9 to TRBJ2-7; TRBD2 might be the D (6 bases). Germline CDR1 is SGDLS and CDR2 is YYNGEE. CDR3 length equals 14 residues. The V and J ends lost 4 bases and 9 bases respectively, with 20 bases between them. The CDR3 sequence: CASSLREGGRRQYF. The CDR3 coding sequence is TGTGCCAGCAGCCTAAGGGAAGGTGGGAGGCGGCAGTACTTC.

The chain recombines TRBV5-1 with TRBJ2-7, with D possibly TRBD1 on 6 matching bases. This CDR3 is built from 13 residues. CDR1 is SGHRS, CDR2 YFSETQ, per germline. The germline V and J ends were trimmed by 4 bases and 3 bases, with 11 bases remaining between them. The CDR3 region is CASSVDRFYEQYF. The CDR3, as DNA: TGCGCCAGCAGCGTGGACAGATTCTACGAGCAGTACTTC.

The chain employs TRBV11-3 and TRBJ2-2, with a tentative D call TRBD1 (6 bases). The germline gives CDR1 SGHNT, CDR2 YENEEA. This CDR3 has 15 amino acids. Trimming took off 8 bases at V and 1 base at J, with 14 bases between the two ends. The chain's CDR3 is CASSLDRLNTGELFF. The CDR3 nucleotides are TGTGCCAGCTCCTTAGACAGGTTGAACACCGGGGAGCTGTTTTTT.

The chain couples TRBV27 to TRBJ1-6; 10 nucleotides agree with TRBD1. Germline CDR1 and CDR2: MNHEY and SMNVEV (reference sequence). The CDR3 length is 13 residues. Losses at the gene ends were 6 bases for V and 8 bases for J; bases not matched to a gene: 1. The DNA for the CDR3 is TGTGCCAGCAGGGACAGGGGGTATTCACCCCTCCACTTT. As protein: CASRDRGYSPLHF.

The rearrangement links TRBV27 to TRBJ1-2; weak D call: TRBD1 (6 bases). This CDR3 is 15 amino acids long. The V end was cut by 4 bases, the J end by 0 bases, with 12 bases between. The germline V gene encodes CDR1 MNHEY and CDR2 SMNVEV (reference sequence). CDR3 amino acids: CASSSAGAPNYGYTF. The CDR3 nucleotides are TGTGCCAGCAGTTCAGCAGGGGCCCCTAACTATGGCTACACCTTC.

The CDR3 bases are TGTGCCAGCAGCCAATTGGGGCATGAGGAGACCCAGTACTTC. The encoded protein is CASSQLGHEETQYF. The chain is built from TRBV14 and TRBJ2-5; maybe TRBD1 (5 bases). Germline CDR1 reads SGHDN; CDR2 reads FVKESK. Trimming took 2 bases from V and 5 from J, leaving 12 bases between them. The CDR3 has 14 amino acids.

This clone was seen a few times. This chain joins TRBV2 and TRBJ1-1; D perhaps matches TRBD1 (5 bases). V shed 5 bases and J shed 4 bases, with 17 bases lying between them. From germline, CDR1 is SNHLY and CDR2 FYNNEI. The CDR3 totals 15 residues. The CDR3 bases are TGTGCCAGCAGTCCCGCGGGGGGGTTTCGCACTGAAGCTTTCTTT. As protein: CASSPAGGFRTEAFF.

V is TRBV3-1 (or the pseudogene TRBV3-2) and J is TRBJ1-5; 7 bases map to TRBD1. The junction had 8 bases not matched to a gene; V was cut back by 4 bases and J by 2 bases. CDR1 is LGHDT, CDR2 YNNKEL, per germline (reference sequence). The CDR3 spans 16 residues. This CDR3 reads CASSPSGGSGNQPQHF. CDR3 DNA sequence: TGTGCCAGCAGCCCTTCAGGGGGTAGTGGCAATCAGCCCCAGCATTTT.

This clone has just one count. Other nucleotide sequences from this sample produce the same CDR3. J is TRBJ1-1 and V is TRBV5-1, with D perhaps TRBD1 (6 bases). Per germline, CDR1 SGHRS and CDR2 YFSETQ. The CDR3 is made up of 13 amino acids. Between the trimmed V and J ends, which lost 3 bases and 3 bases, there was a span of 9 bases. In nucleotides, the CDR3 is TGCGCCAGCAGCTCGCAGGGGTACACTGAAGCTTTCTTT. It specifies CASSSQGYTEAFF.

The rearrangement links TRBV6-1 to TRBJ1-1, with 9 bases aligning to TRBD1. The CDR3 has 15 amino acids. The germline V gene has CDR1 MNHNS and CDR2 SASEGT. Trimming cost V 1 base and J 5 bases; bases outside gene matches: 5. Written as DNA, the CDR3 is TGTGCCAGCAGTGAAGGCGGGACAGGGCGAACTGAAGCTTTCTTT. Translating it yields CASSEGGTGRTEAFF.

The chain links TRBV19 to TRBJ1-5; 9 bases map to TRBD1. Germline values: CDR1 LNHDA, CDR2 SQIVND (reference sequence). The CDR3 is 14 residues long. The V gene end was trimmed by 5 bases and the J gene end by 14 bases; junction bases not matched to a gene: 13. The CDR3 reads CASSSLRGDRAEHF. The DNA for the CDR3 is TGTGCCAGTAGTTCCCTCCGAGGGGACAGGGCAGAGCATTTT.

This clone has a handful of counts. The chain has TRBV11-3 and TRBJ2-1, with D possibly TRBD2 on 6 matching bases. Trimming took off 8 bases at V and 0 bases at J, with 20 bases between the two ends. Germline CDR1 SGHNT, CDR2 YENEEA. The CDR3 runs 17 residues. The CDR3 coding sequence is TGTGCCAGCGCCCCGGGGGTGGCGGGGAGCTCCTACAATGAGCAGTTCTTC. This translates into CASAPGVAGSSYNEQFF.

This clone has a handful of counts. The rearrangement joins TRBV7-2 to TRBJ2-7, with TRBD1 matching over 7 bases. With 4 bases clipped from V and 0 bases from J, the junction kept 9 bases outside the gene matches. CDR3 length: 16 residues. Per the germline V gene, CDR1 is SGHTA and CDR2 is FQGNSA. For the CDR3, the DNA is TGTGCCAGCAGCTCTGTCTGGACAGGAAGCTCCTACGAGCAGTACTTC. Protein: CASSSVWTGSSYEQYF. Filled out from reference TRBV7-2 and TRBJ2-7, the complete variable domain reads GAGVSQSPSNKVTEKGKDVELRCDPISGHTALYWYRQSLGQGLEFLIYFQGNSAPDKSGLPSDRFSAERTGGSVSTLTIQRTQQEDSAVYLCASSSVWTGSSYEQYFGPGTRLTVT.

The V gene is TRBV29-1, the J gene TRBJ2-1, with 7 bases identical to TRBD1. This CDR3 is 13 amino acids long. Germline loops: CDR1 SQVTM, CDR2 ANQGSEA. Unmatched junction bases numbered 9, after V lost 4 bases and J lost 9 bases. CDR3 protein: CSVVLTGRGEQFF. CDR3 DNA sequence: TGCAGCGTTGTCTTGACAGGGAGAGGTGAGCAGTTCTTC.

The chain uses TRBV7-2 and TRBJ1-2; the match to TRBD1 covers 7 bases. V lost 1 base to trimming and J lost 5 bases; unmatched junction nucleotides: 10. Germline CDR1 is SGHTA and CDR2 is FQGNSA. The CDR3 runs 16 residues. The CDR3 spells CASSLGTGQEGYGYTF. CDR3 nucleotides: TGTGCCAGCAGCTTAGGAACCGGACAGGAGGGGTATGGCTACACCTTC.

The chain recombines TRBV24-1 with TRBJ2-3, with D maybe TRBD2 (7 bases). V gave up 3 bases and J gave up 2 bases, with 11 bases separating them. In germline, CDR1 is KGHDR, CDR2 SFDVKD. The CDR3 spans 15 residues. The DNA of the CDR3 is TGTGCCACCAGTGATCAACGGGGGGCCACAGATACGCAGTATTTT. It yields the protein CATSDQRGATDTQYF.

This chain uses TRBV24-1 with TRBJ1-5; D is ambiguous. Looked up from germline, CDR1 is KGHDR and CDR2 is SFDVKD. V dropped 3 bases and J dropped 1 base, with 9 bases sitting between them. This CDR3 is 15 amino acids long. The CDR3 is CATSDGRESNQPQHF. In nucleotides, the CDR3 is TGTGCCACCAGTGATGGGAGGGAAAGCAATCAGCCCCAGCATTTT.

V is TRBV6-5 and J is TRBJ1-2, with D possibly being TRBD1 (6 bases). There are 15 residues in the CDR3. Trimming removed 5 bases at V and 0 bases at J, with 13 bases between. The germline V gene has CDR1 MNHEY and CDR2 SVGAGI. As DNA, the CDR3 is TGTGCCAGCAGTAGAGGGGGACGGTCTAACTATGGCTACACCTTC. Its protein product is CASSRGGRSNYGYTF.

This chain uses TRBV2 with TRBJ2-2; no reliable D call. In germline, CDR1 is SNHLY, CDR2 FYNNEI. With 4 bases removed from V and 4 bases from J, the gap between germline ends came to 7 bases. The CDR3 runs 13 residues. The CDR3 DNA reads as TGTGCCAGCAGTGCTCTCGGCACCGGGGAGCTGTTTTTT. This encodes CASSALGTGELFF.

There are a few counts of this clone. The DNA of the CDR3 is TGTGCCAGCAGCCAGACGACAGGGGGCTATGAAAAACTGTTTTTT. Amino acid sequence: CASSQTTGGYEKLFF. The J gene is TRBJ1-4, the V gene TRBV4-2; the match to TRBD1 covers 10 bases. The trim removed 3 bases at V and 6 bases at J, leaving 4 bases unmatched. The CDR3 loop spans 15 amino acids. The germline V gene has CDR1 LGHNA and CDR2 YNFKEQ.

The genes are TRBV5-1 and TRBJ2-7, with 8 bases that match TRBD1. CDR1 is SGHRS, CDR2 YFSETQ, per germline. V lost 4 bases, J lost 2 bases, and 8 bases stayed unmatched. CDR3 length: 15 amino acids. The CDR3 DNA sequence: TGCGCCAGCAGCGTTGAGGCACAGGGGGCCTACGAGCAGTACTTC. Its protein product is CASSVEAQGAYEQYF.

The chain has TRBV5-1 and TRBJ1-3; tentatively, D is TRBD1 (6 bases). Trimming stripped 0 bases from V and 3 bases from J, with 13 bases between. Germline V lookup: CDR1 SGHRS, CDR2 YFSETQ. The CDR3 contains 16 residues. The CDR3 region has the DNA TGCGCCAGCAGCTTGGAACCCCACAGGGTTGGAAACACCATATATTTT. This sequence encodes CASSLEPHRVGNTIYF.

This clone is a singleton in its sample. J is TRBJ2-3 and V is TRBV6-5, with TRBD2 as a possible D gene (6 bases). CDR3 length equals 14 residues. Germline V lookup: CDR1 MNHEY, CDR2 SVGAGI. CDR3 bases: TGTGTTACCAGAGATAGCGGCAGCACAGATACGCAGTATTTT. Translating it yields CVTRDSGSTDTQYF.

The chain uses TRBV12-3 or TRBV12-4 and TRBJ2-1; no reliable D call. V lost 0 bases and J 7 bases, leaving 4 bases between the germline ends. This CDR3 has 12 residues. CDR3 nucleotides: TGTGCCAGCAGTTTAGCGAGGAATGAGCAGTTCTTC. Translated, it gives CASSLARNEQFF.

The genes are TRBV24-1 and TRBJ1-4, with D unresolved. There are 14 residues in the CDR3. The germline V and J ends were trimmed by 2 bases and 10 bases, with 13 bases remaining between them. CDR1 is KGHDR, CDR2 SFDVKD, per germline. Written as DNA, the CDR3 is TGTGCCACCAGTGATTCCGACTCCCGTGGAAAACTGTTTTTT. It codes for CATSDSDSRGKLFF.

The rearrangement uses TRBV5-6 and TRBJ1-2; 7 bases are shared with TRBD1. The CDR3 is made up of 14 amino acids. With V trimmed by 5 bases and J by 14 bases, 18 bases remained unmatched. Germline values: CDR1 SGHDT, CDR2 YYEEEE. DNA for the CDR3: TGTGCCAGCAGAACGATACAGGAGGGGGCGTCGATTACCTTC. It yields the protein CASRTIQEGASITF.

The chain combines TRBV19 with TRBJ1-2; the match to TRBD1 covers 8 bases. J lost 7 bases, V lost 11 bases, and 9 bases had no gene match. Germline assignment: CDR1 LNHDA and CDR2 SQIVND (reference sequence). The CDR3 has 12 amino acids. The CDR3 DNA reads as TGTGCCGGCTCCCGACAGGGGTCTGGCTACACCTTC. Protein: CAGSRQGSGYTF.